This T cell receptor beta chain was recorded in a study of blood T cell repertoires in COVID-19. Whole-study context: Samples taken during acute and convalescent COVID-19 were collected in the United States, Italy and Spain. PBMCs, B-cell-depleted T cells, or T cells provided the cDNA or gDNA that made up the material.

J was trimmed by 8 bases and V by 5 bases; bases with no gene match: 5. Germline lookup yields CDR1 SGHAT and CDR2 FQDESV (reference sequence). CDR3 length equals 14 residues. Per the authors' pipeline: Quantification of nucleated cells was approximated via reference gene primer amplification. Assay used: immunoSEQ multiplex PCR; TCRdb lists only in-frame clones, some missing. The V and J calls and clone size were taken over from that table, and D and trimming were inferred from the DNA. The sample gives 65,000 to 90,000 clones, around 80% of which show up once; about 30% is in the top ten. The TCR comes from a man aged 55 to 69 with active or convalescent COVID-19. Sequenced material: peripheral blood. The genes are TRBV11-1 and TRBJ1-6, with TRBD1 identical over 8 bases. This CDR3 is CASSADRGYSPLHF. The CDR3 DNA reads as TGTGCCAGCAGCGCCGACAGGGGTTATTCACCCCTCCACTTT.